Below are 32 T cell receptor beta chains sequenced from a single sample in a study of T cell responses to AZD1222 COVID-19 vaccine. Data came from immunoSEQ multiplex PCR; TCRdb stores just in-frame clones and leaves some out. The repertoire holds 97,000 or so clones, with roughly 83% as singletons. Material: peripheral blood, obtained on day 0 of AZD1222 vaccination. The receptor source for this set is an adult in good health.

The rearrangement uses TRBV4-2 and TRBJ2-5, with 9 bases fitting TRBD2. Germline-derived CDR1 and CDR2 are LGHNA and YNFKEQ. V was clipped by 3 bases and J by 2 bases; unmatched bases: 7. The CDR3 sequence is 16 residues long. The CDR3 bases are TGTGCCAGCAGCCAGGGCGGGGGGGCCAGTCAAGAGACCCAGTACTTC. This codes for CASSQGGGASQETQYF.

In this sample, this clone turned up once. One junction end disagrees with the germline gene, perhaps due to a read error. The chain couples TRBV5-1 to TRBJ2-2; D possibly corresponds to TRBD2 (7 bases). Germline V gene lookup returns CDR1 SGHRS and CDR2 YFSETQ. The length of the CDR3 is 13 residues. The CDR3 sequence: CASRLAGARELFF. DNA of the CDR3: TGCGCCAGCAGGTTGGCGGGGGCCAGGGAGCTGTTTTTT.

The rearrangement joins TRBV29-1 to TRBJ2-2, with D tentatively TRBD1 or TRBD2 (5 bases each). V was shortened by 3 bases and J by 3 bases, with 5 bases between the two germline ends. The CDR3 has 12 residues. In germline, CDR1 is SQVTM, CDR2 ANQGSEA. The CDR3 DNA reads as TGCAGCGTTGAGGGACACACCGGGGAGCTGTTTTTT. As protein: CSVEGHTGELFF.

This chain uses TRBV10-2 with TRBJ2-1; a possible D gene is TRBD2 (5 bases). CDR1 WSHSY and CDR2 SAAADI come from the germline V gene. The CDR3 totals 13 residues. The V end was cut by 6 bases, the J end by 8 bases, with 14 bases between. Here the CDR3 reads CASRLDSEHEQFF. The CDR3 DNA sequence: TGCGCCAGCAGACTAGACTCCGAGCATGAGCAGTTCTTC.

Written as DNA, the CDR3 is TGTGCCAGCTCACCTGGACAGTTCTACGAGCAGTACGTC. As protein: CASSPGQFYEQYV. V gene TRBV18 combines with J gene TRBJ2-7; a weak D match, TRBD1 (6 bases). Trimming pared 3 bases from V and 3 bases from J, leaving 9 bases between. CDR1 is KGHSH and CDR2 is LQKENI in the germline V gene. The CDR3 extends over 13 amino acids.

The rearrangement links TRBV29-1 to TRBJ2-7; 15 bases align to TRBD2. Trimming at V came to 6 bases and at J to 0 bases, leaving 6 bases not matched to a gene. Germline V gene data show CDR1 as SQVTM and CDR2 as ANQGSEA. The CDR3 covers 16 residues. The DNA of the CDR3 is TGCAGCGTCGCGGGGACTAGCGGGAGGAGCTCCTACGAGCAGTACTTC. As protein: CSVAGTSGRSSYEQYF.

The rearrangement uses TRBV28 and TRBJ2-5, with D unclear. The V end was cut by 2 bases, the J end by 0 bases, with 4 bases between. The CDR3 runs 13 residues. Germline CDR1 is MDHEN and CDR2 is SYDVKM. The CDR3 loop is CASSLEYQETQYF. Here the CDR3 DNA reads TGTGCCAGCAGTTTAGAGTACCAAGAGACCCAGTACTTC.

The chain links TRBV5-1 to TRBJ2-2; 10 bases are a match to TRBD1. The ends lost 3 bases at V and 6 bases at J; junction bases unmatched: 8. CDR1 and CDR2 (germline): SGHRS, YFSETQ. The CDR3 length is 16 residues. CDR3 in amino acids: CASSWGQGTSSGELFF. The CDR3 nucleotides read TGCGCCAGCAGCTGGGGACAGGGGACTAGTTCCGGGGAGCTGTTTTTT.

The J gene is TRBJ2-7, the V gene TRBV5-5; 10 bases map to TRBD1. This CDR3 spans 15 amino acids. J gave up 3 bases and V 4 bases, and 7 bases lay outside the gene matches. Germline CDR1 reads SGHKS; CDR2 reads YYEKEE (reference sequence). Here the CDR3 reads CASSTTGGLGYEQYV. The CDR3 DNA reads as TGTGCCAGCAGCACGACAGGGGGCTTGGGCTACGAGCAGTACGTC.

This chain links TRBV5-6 with TRBJ2-3, with 9 bases aligning to TRBD1. CDR1 and CDR2 from the germline V gene are SGHDT and YYEEEE. V lost 3 bases, J lost 4 bases, and 3 bases stayed unmatched. This CDR3 is 14 amino acids long. The CDR3 DNA is TGTGCCAGCAGCTCCGGACAGGGGTCAGATACGCAGTATTTT. Amino acid sequence: CASSSGQGSDTQYF.

The genes are TRBV5-4 and TRBJ2-5, with 10 bases aligning to TRBD2. With V trimmed by 4 bases and J by 0 bases, 3 bases remained unmatched. Germline V gives CDR1 SGHNT, CDR2 YYREEE (reference sequence). This CDR3 comprises 15 residues. The CDR3 bases are TGTGCCAGCAGCCAGACTAGCGGGTACCAAGAGACCCAGTACTTC. Protein: CASSQTSGYQETQYF.

Many counts were recorded for this clone. This chain links TRBV30 with TRBJ1-4; possibly TRBD1 for D (5 bases). Germline V gene sequence: CDR1 GTSNPN, CDR2 SVGIG (reference sequence). The CDR3 totals 13 residues. Trimming shortened V by 2 bases and J by 7 bases, and 11 bases separated the two germline ends. CDR3 DNA sequence: TGTGCCTGGAGTCAGGGCAGTAGTGAAAAACTGTTTTTT. Translating gives CAWSQGSSEKLFF.

This chain joins TRBV7-9 and TRBJ1-2, with 8 positions matching TRBD1. Trimming removed 1 base from V and 3 bases from J; junction bases left unmatched: 4. This CDR3 has 15 amino acids. Germline V CDR1 and CDR2: SEHNR, FQNEAQ (reference sequence). The CDR3 nucleotides are TGTGCCAGCAGCTTAGGACAGGGGTCGGACTATGGCTACACCTTC. It specifies CASSLGQGSDYGYTF.

This clone has a handful of counts. The rearrangement uses TRBV4-1 and TRBJ2-7, with TRBD2 matching 14 bases. With 2 bases clipped from V and 9 bases from J, the junction kept 6 bases outside the gene matches. Germline V gene lookup returns CDR1 MGHRA and CDR2 YSYEKL. The CDR3 length is 15 residues. This CDR3 is CASSQSRTSGRLQYF. In DNA, the CDR3 is TGCGCCAGCAGCCAAAGTAGGACTAGCGGGAGGTTGCAGTACTTC.

The rearrangement links TRBV2 to TRBJ2-2, with D perhaps assigned TRBD1 or TRBD2 (5 bases each). The CDR3 extends over 15 amino acids. CDR1 is SNHLY and CDR2 is FYNNEI in the germline V gene. V was pared by 8 bases and J by 1 base, with 14 bases between. CDR3 coding DNA: TGTGCCAGCCTGGGACCCGGACTGAACACCGGGGAGCTGTTTTTT. Translation gives CASLGPGLNTGELFF.

The V and J genes are TRBV6-5 and TRBJ1-5; no reliable D call. This CDR3 comprises 13 residues. Per germline, CDR1 MNHEY and CDR2 SVGAGI. V was shortened by 6 bases and J by 3 bases, with 9 bases between the two germline ends. CDR3 sequence: CASRPGLNQPQHF. Written as DNA, the CDR3 is TGTGCCAGCAGACCGGGCCTCAATCAGCCCCAGCATTTT.

The V gene is TRBV2, the J gene TRBJ1-5; maybe TRBD1 (5 bases). Looked up from germline, CDR1 is SNHLY and CDR2 is FYNNEI. Deletions cut 3 bases from V and 4 bases from J, with 10 bases between. This CDR3 is built from 14 residues. CDR3 in DNA: TGTGCCAGCAGTGATCGGGGGGTAAATCAGCCCCAGCATTTT. Translated: CASSDRGVNQPQHF.

V and J are TRBV11-3 and TRBJ2-7, with no clear D. The V and J ends lost 3 bases and 7 bases respectively, with 10 bases between them. From germline, CDR1 is SGHNT and CDR2 YENEEA. CDR3 length: 12 amino acids. The CDR3 sequence is CASSLAVGEQYF. The CDR3 nucleotides are TGTGCCAGCAGCTTGGCGGTAGGTGAGCAGTACTTC.

This clone occurred once. V usage is TRBV11-3 and J usage is TRBJ2-2; a weak D match, TRBD1 (6 bases). V shed 3 bases and J shed 1 base, with 18 bases lying between them. Germline CDR1 and CDR2: SGHNT and YENEEA. The CDR3 consists of 18 residues. CDR3 coding DNA: TGTGCCAGCAGCTTTAAAAGGGGGAATTGGGAGAACACCGGGGAGCTGTTTTTT. Protein sequence: CASSFKRGNWENTGELFF.

The chain couples TRBV25-1 to TRBJ1-2; D is perhaps TRBD1 (5 bases). Trimming pared 3 bases from V and 8 bases from J, leaving 10 bases between. The CDR3 totals 12 residues. The germline gives CDR1 MGHDK, CDR2 SYGVNS. DNA of the CDR3: TGTGCCAGCAGTGACGGGGGTTACGGCTACACCTTC. Protein sequence: CASSDGGYGYTF.

The chain carries TRBV5-8 and TRBJ1-5, with D maybe TRBD1 (5 bases). Trimming removed 4 bases from V and 7 bases from J, with 15 bases in between. Germline V gene data show CDR1 as SGHTS and CDR2 as YDEGEE. The CDR3 is made up of 14 amino acids. The CDR3 here is CASSPTAAKQPQHF. The CDR3 nucleotides are TGTGCCAGCAGCCCGACAGCGGCTAAGCAGCCCCAGCATTTT.

The J gene is TRBJ1-3, the V gene TRBV6-5; TRBD1 might be the D (6 bases). Germline CDR1 MNHEY, CDR2 SVGAGI. Trimming shortened V by 6 bases and J by 2 bases, and 11 bases separated the two germline ends. This CDR3 spans 14 amino acids. The CDR3 here is CASRTGGTGNTIYF. Here the CDR3 DNA reads TGTGCCAGCAGGACAGGTGGAACTGGAAACACCATATATTTT.

CDR3 residues: CASSDSRGGAGYGYTF. Here the CDR3 DNA reads TGTGCCAGCAGTGACTCGAGAGGGGGCGCGGGCTATGGCTACACCTTC. The V and J genes are TRBV6-4 and TRBJ1-2; 7 bases agree with TRBD1. The germline CDR1 and CDR2 sequences are MRHNA and SNTAGT. The CDR3 sequence is 16 residues long. The V segment lost 0 bases and the J segment 4 bases; nucleotides outside the gene matches: 8.

The chain joins TRBV6-5 to TRBJ1-4; weak D call: TRBD1 (5 bases). The V end was cut by 6 bases, the J end by 1 base, with 9 bases between. Per the germline V gene, CDR1 is MNHEY and CDR2 is SVGAGI. This CDR3 is built from 14 residues. CDR3 sequence: CASRGGGTNEKLFF. The CDR3 nucleotides are TGTGCCAGCAGGGGGGGTGGAACTAATGAAAAACTGTTTTTT.

V and J are TRBV28 and TRBJ1-1, with D maybe TRBD1 (6 bases). CDR3 length equals 14 residues. Germline V gene lookup returns CDR1 MDHEN and CDR2 SYDVKM. The ends were cut back, 9 bases at V and 1 base at J, with 15 bases in the middle. CDR3 loop: CASKTWTENTEAFF. Written as DNA, the CDR3 is TGTGCCAGTAAGACTTGGACAGAGAACACTGAAGCTTTCTTT.

This chain uses TRBV7-2 with TRBJ1-2, with D hard to call. CDR3 size: 13 residues. V dropped 1 base and J dropped 4 bases, with 7 bases sitting between them. Germline lookup yields CDR1 SGHTA and CDR2 FQGNSA. The CDR3, as DNA: TGTGCCAGCAGCTTAGGAGGCAGCTATGGCTACACCTTC. Protein product: CASSLGGSYGYTF.

A few counts support this clone. The rearrangement uses TRBV5-1 and TRBJ1-1; no definite D call. The CDR3 runs 13 residues. V was pared by 4 bases and J by 4 bases, with 11 bases between. Germline V gene lookup returns CDR1 SGHRS and CDR2 YFSETQ. The CDR3 region has the DNA TGCGCCAGCAGCCTTCAGTTGGGCACTGAAGCTTTCTTT. It encodes CASSLQLGTEAFF. Using reference TRBV5-1 and TRBJ1-1 for the parts outside the CDR3, the full variable domain is KAGVTQTPRYLIKTRGQQVTLSCSPISGHRSVSWYQQTPGQGLQFLFEYFSETQRNKGNFPGRFSGRQFSNSRSEMNVSTLELGDSALYLCASSLQLGTEAFFGQGTRLTVV.

This clone occurred a few times. This sequence joins TRBV19 and TRBJ1-2; perhaps TRBD1 as D (6 bases). With 3 bases removed from V and 1 base from J, the gap between germline ends came to 12 bases. Germline V CDR1 and CDR2: LNHDA, SQIVND (reference sequence). The CDR3 loop spans 15 amino acids. The CDR3 DNA is TGTGCCAGTAGTATTTTTGGACAGCTTAACTATGGCTACACCTTC. Residues: CASSIFGQLNYGYTF.

V gene TRBV5-8 combines with J gene TRBJ2-3; D is perhaps TRBD2 (5 bases). Germline V gene lookup returns CDR1 SGHTS and CDR2 YDEGEE. There are 16 residues in the CDR3. The V and J ends lost 3 bases and 4 bases respectively, with 18 bases between them. The CDR3 bases are TGTGCCAGCAGCTCCCCGACTGGCGGGCAATCAGATACGCAGTATTTT. Residues: CASSSPTGGQSDTQYF.

CDR3 sequence reads: CASSQEEARQETQYF. CDR3 coding DNA: TGCGCCAGCAGCCAAGAAGAGGCGAGACAAGAGACCCAGTACTTC. The chain uses TRBV4-1 and TRBJ2-5; no clear D gene. The CDR3 covers 15 residues. Germline CDR1 is MGHRA and CDR2 is YSYEKL. V was shortened by 0 bases and J by 2 bases, with 10 bases between the two germline ends.

This clone was observed a handful of times. The chain has TRBV28 and TRBJ1-1, with D maybe TRBD1 (6 bases). Trimming took off 5 bases at V and 6 bases at J, with 22 bases between the two ends. Per the germline V gene, CDR1 is MDHEN and CDR2 is SYDVKM. The CDR3 contains 16 residues. For the CDR3, the DNA is TGTGCCAGCAGTGCGGGGGGCGCTGGGGGAACAGCTGAAGCTTTCTTT. Residues: CASSAGGAGGTAEAFF.

This chain joins TRBV24-1 and TRBJ2-1; D unresolved. Germline V gene lookup returns CDR1 KGHDR and CDR2 SFDVKD. CDR3 length: 17 amino acids. V was shortened by 3 bases and J by 0 bases, with 14 bases between the two germline ends. In nucleotides, the CDR3 is TGTGCCACCAGTGATGCCCTCGATTTGAGCTCCTACAATGAGCAGTTCTTC. Translating it yields CATSDALDLSSYNEQFF.